This T cell receptor beta chain is drawn from a study of cytomegalovirus exposure and HLA in healthy donors. The V gene lost 7 bases and the J gene lost 5 bases, with 11 bases spanning the gap. The CDR3 contains 11 residues. Germline loops: CDR1 GTSNPN, CDR2 SVGIG (reference sequence). The donors (healthy individuals) were bone marrow donors. This clone was seen a few times. In the PCR, 60 Vbeta and 13 Jbeta primers were used. Original handling: A later analysis counted approximately 80 million unique TCR beta chains, some 10 million shared. The data were produced by immunoSEQ multiplex PCR, yet TCRdb's version contains in-frame clones alone and is incomplete. V and J calls and clone size come straight from that table; D and trimming were deduced from the DNA. The sample shows about 150,000 clones, less than 85% of them seen only once.

This chain links TRBV30 with TRBJ2-5, with a weak D call TRBD2 (5 bases). Sequenced sample: PBMCs. The sequence was collected from a woman between 55 and 75 years old in good health and CMV-seropositive. The chain's CDR3 is CAYRGRETQYF. The CDR3, as DNA: TGTGCCTACCGGGGAAGGGAGACCCAGTACTTC.